Listed here are 10 T cell receptor beta chains from one sample, sequenced in a study of blood T cell repertoires in COVID-19. Libraries were prepared by immunoSEQ multiplex PCR; TCRdb keeps only in-frame clonotypes and omits some of them. The sample holds 260,000 or so clones, 81% seen once. Sequencing input: peripheral blood. These receptors were taken from a woman aged 80 or over with COVID-19, enrolled during active disease.

This clone was seen once. The chain links TRBV5-1 to TRBJ2-4, with D unclear. Germline CDR1 SGHRS, CDR2 YFSETQ. The CDR3 has 17 residues. V lost 5 bases and J 2 bases, leaving 20 bases between the germline ends. The CDR3 DNA sequence: TGCGCCAGCAGTCTTGTTGGTAACAGCCTATCCAAAAACATTCAGTACTTC. It translates to CASSLVGNSLSKNIQYF.

The chain combines TRBV9 with TRBJ2-1; perhaps TRBD2 as D (6 bases). The V gene lost 3 bases and the J gene lost 8 bases, with 15 bases spanning the gap. Per the germline V gene, CDR1 is SGDLS and CDR2 is YYNGEE. The CDR3 contains 14 residues. CDR3 DNA sequence: TGTGCCAGCAGCGGCGGGATCCATTGGGATGAGCAGTTCTTC. Translation: CASSGGIHWDEQFF.

V usage is TRBV20-1 and J usage is TRBJ2-7; 7 nucleotides line up with TRBD2. V lost 3 bases, J lost 3 bases, and 5 bases stayed unmatched. The germline CDR1 and CDR2 sequences are DFQATT and SNEGSKA (reference sequence). The length of the CDR3 is 13 residues. In nucleotides, the CDR3 is TGCAGTGCTAGTTCTGGCGGGAGCTACGAGCAGTACTTC. Protein product: CSASSGGSYEQYF.

This clone was found a few times. The chain couples TRBV28 to TRBJ1-1; D may be TRBD1 (5 bases). The CDR3 sequence is 18 residues long. From germline, CDR1 is MDHEN and CDR2 SYDVKM. The V and J ends lost 3 bases and 1 base respectively, with 21 bases between them. The CDR3 spells CASSFDSHTEAPNTEAFF. Written as DNA, the CDR3 is TGTGCCAGCAGTTTCGACAGTCATACTGAAGCCCCGAACACTGAAGCTTTCTTT.

A few counts support this clone. The chain uses TRBV10-3 and TRBJ1-2, with TRBD1 matching 9 bases. V trimming: 7 bases; J trimming: 5 bases; junction bases outside the gene matches: 8. CDR3 length: 14 residues. CDR1 and CDR2 from the germline V gene are ENHRY and SYGVKD. Here the CDR3 DNA reads TGTGCCATCACGGCTTTACAGGGGGCGTATGGCTACACCTTC. Translation gives CAITALQGAYGYTF.

V usage is TRBV5-1 and J usage is TRBJ2-1; tentative D call: TRBD2 (8 bases). The V and J ends lost 4 bases and 3 bases respectively, with 20 bases between them. The CDR3 sequence is 17 residues long. Looked up from germline, CDR1 is SGHRS and CDR2 is YFSETQ. Here the CDR3 reads CASSAQTGTSNYNEQFF. CDR3 DNA sequence: TGCGCCAGCAGCGCTCAGACAGGGACTAGTAACTACAATGAGCAGTTCTTC. Variable domain in full (rest from reference TRBV5-1 and TRBJ2-1): KAGVTQTPRYLIKTRGQQVTLSCSPISGHRSVSWYQQTPGQGLQFLFEYFSETQRNKGNFPGRFSGRQFSNSRSEMNVSTLELGDSALYLCASSAQTGTSNYNEQFFGPGTRLTVL.

This clone was observed once. This sequence joins TRBV6-6 and TRBJ2-3; D unclear. V lost 5 bases and J 6 bases, leaving 6 bases between the germline ends. This CDR3 is built from 11 residues. Germline lookup yields CDR1 MNHNY and CDR2 SVGAGI (reference sequence). This CDR3 reads CASSATDTQYF. DNA of the CDR3: TGTGCCAGCAGTGCTACTGATACGCAGTATTTT.

The chain recombines TRBV25-1 with TRBJ1-2; D not resolved. Germline-derived CDR1 and CDR2 are MGHDK and SYGVNS. V gave up 4 bases and J gave up 0 bases, with 12 bases separating them. This CDR3 contains 15 residues. The CDR3 is CASSVGSAANYGYTF. CDR3 DNA sequence: TGTGCCAGCAGTGTTGGCAGTGCGGCTAACTATGGCTACACCTTC.

This chain joins TRBV20-1 and TRBJ1-1, with D tentatively TRBD1 (5 bases). V lost 3 bases and J lost 3, with 11 bases in between. The V gene's germline CDR1 is DFQATT and CDR2 SNEGSKA (reference sequence). The CDR3 runs to 13 residues. The CDR3 coding sequence is TGCAGTGCTAGTCCCAGGGCGGACACTGAAGCTTTCTTT. Translating it yields CSASPRADTEAFF.

The chain combines TRBV27 with TRBJ2-1; 7 bases are a match to TRBD1. V shed 3 bases and J 10 bases; nucleotides not matched to a gene: 6. The V gene's germline CDR1 is MNHEY and CDR2 SMNVEV (reference sequence). This CDR3 comprises 13 residues. CDR3 loop: CASSFLDREEQFF. The CDR3 nucleotides read TGTGCCAGCAGTTTCTTAGACAGGGAGGAGCAGTTCTTC.